These 9 T cell receptor beta chains were sequenced from one sample in a study of blood T cell repertoires in COVID-19. Clones were read by immunoSEQ multiplex PCR, and TCRdb kept only the in-frame ones, dropping some. The table shows approximately 160,000 clones, with approximately 81% occurring only once. Sequenced sample: PBMCs or T cells enriched from blood (not recorded which). These receptors all stem from a woman aged 45-59 years who had recovered from COVID-19.

The rearrangement uses TRBV25-1 and TRBJ1-1, with D possibly matching TRBD1 (6 bases). The CDR3 has 13 residues. Trimming cost V 7 bases and J 4 bases, with 13 bases left between them. The germline gives CDR1 MGHDK, CDR2 SYGVNS. The CDR3: CASTLRGGTEAFF. The CDR3 nucleotides are TGTGCCAGCACCTTAAGGGGGGGCACTGAAGCTTTCTTT.

The genes are TRBV10-3 and TRBJ2-5; 10 bases map to TRBD2. The CDR3 has 15 residues. CDR1 and CDR2 from the germline V gene are ENHRY and SYGVKD. Unmatched junction bases numbered 6, after V lost 3 bases and J lost 5 bases. The CDR3 nucleotides read TGTGCCATCAGTGATGCAGCGGGAGGGAGGGAGACCCAGTACTTC. It yields the protein CAISDAAGGRETQYF.

This clone was counted ten times or more. This rearrangement joins TRBV28 to TRBJ1-4; 9 bases fit TRBD1. CDR3 length: 14 amino acids. J was trimmed by 8 bases and V by 6 bases; bases with no gene match: 7. Germline V lookup: CDR1 MDHEN, CDR2 SYDVKM. In DNA form, the CDR3 reads TGTGCCAGCAGAAAACAGGGGGCAAGGGAAAAACTGTTTTTT. It translates to CASRKQGAREKLFF.

The CDR3 loop reads CASSLMETSVEQFF. The CDR3 DNA sequence: TGTGCCAGCAGCTTAATGGAGACTAGCGTTGAGCAGTTCTTC. V gene TRBV7-6 combines with J gene TRBJ2-1; 8 nucleotides match TRBD2. The germline gives CDR1 SGHVS, CDR2 FNYEAQ. CDR3 length: 14 residues. The V gene end was trimmed by 2 bases and the J gene end by 9 bases; junction bases not matched to a gene: 6.

The chain is built from TRBV3-1 (or the pseudogene TRBV3-2) and TRBJ2-5; TRBD1 aligns across 9 bases. Germline V gene sequence: CDR1 LGHDT, CDR2 YNNKEL (reference sequence). This CDR3 region has 17 residues. Trimming removed 0 bases from V and 6 bases from J; junction bases left unmatched: 11. CDR3 sequence (DNA): TGTGCCAGCAGCCAAGATTACGACAGGACAGGGGTTAAGACCCAGTACTTC. Translation gives CASSQDYDRTGVKTQYF.

This chain joins TRBV18 and TRBJ1-6; TRBD1 matches at 8 bases. The CDR3 consists of 14 residues. V was clipped by 3 bases and J by 11 bases; unmatched bases: 6. From germline, CDR1 is KGHSH and CDR2 LQKENI. CDR3 sequence: CASSPQGAGTPLHF. In nucleotides, the CDR3 is TGTGCCAGCTCACCCCAGGGGGCTGGGACACCCCTCCACTTT.

The V call is TRBV6-6, the J call TRBJ2-7, with 8 bases aligning to TRBD2. CDR3 size: 14 residues. Per germline, CDR1 MNHNY and CDR2 SVGAGI (reference sequence). With 5 bases clipped from V and 2 bases from J, the junction kept 5 bases outside the gene matches. CDR3: CASSTTSGPYEQYF. The CDR3 coding sequence is TGTGCCAGCAGTACAACTAGCGGTCCCTACGAGCAGTACTTC.

The genes are TRBV6-6 and TRBJ2-2; 8 bases line up with TRBD2. V gave up 6 bases and J gave up 5 bases; unmatched junction bases: 8. This CDR3 region has 15 residues. Germline values: CDR1 MNHNY, CDR2 SVGAGI (reference sequence). The CDR3, as DNA: TGTGCCAGCAGCACGAGCGGGGGTGGGACCGGGGAGCTGTTTTTT. Its translation: CASSTSGGGTGELFF.

The V call is TRBV11-1, the J call TRBJ1-1, with 8 positions matching TRBD1. Germline CDR1 and CDR2: SGHAT and FQDESV (reference sequence). V gave up 3 bases and J gave up 5 bases; unmatched junction bases: 8. CDR3 size: 15 residues. The CDR3 protein is CASSFPGQGKTEAFF. The CDR3 DNA reads as TGTGCCAGCAGCTTCCCCGGACAGGGTAAAACTGAAGCTTTCTTT.